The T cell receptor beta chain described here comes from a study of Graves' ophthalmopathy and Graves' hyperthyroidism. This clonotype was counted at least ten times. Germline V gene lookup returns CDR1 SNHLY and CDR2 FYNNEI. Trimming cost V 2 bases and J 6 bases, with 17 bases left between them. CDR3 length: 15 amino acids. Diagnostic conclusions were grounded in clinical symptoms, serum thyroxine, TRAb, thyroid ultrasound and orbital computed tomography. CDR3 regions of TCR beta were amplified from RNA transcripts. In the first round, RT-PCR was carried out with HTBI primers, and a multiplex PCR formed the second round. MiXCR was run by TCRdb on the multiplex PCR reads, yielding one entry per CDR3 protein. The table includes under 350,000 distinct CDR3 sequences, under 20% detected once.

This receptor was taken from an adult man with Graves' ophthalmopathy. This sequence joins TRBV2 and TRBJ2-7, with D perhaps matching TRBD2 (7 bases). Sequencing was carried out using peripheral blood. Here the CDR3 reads CASSEWEGGEGEQYF. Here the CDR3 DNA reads TGTGCCAGCAGTGAATGGGAGGGGGGGGAAGGCGAGCAGTACTTC.